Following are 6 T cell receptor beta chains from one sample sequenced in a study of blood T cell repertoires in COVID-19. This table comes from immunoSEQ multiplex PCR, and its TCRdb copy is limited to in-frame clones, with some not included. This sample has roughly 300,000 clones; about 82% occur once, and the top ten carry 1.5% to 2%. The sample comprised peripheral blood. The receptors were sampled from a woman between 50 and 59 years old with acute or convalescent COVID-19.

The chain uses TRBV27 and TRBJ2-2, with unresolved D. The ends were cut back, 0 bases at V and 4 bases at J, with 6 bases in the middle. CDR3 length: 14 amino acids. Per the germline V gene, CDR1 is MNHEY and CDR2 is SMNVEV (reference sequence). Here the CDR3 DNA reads TGTGCCAGCAGTTTATCTGGCGGCACCGGGGAGCTGTTTTTT. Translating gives CASSLSGGTGELFF.

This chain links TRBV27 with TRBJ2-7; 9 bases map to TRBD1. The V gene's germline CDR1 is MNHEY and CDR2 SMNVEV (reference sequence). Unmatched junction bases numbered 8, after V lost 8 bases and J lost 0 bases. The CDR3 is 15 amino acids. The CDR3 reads CASAEGTGSSYEQYF. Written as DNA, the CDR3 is TGTGCCAGCGCGGAGGGGACAGGGAGCTCCTACGAGCAGTACTTC.

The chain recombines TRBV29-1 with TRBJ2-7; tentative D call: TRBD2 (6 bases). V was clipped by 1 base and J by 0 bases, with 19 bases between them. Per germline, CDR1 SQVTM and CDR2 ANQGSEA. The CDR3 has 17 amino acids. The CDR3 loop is CSVEGGGLGMSSYEQYF. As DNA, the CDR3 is TGCAGCGTTGAAGGTGGAGGGCTGGGCATGAGCTCCTACGAGCAGTACTTC.

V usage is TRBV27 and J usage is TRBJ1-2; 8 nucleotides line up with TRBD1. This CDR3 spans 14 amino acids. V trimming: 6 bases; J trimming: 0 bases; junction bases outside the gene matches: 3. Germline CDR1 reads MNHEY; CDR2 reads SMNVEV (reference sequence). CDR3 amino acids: CASRLQGANYGYTF. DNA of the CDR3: TGTGCCAGCAGGCTACAGGGGGCTAACTATGGCTACACCTTC.

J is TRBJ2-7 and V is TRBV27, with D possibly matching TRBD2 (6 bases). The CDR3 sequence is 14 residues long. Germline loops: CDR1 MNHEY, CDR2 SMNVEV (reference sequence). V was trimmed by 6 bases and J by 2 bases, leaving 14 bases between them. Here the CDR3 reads CASSNRDFTYEQYF. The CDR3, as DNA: TGTGCCAGCAGCAACCGGGACTTTACCTACGAGCAGTACTTC.

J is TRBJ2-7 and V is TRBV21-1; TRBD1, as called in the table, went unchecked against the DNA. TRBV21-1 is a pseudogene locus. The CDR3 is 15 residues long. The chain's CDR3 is CASSKALQVRYEQYF. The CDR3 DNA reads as TGTGCCAGCAGCAAAGCGCTACAGGTTCGCTACGAGCAGTACTTC.